These 27 T cell receptor beta chains originate from one sample sequenced in a study of blood T cell repertoires in COVID-19 (dated by TCRdb to the early 2020s). Libraries were prepared through the immunoSEQ multiplex PCR assay. TCRdb's version of the immuneACCESS table is confined to in-frame rearrangements and falls short of the full clone set. An unresolved V gene accounts for under half of the shortfall where checked; the remainder is of unknown origin. This sample comprises almost 200,000 clones, about 90% of them detected only once. The biggest ten clones account for more than 0.7% of the sample. Sequenced: peripheral blood. The receptors derive from a woman aged 70-85 years with acute or convalescent COVID-19.

CDR3 sequence reads: CASSIDGQGVANEKLFF. CDR3 bases: TGTGCCAGTAGTATAGACGGACAGGGGGTTGCTAATGAAAAACTGTTTTTT. The chain couples TRBV19 to TRBJ1-4, with 10 positions matching TRBD1. The ends lost 0 bases at V and 3 bases at J; junction bases unmatched: 4. This CDR3 contains 17 residues. Germline V gene sequence: CDR1 LNHDA, CDR2 SQIVND (reference sequence).

This rearrangement joins TRBV6-1 to TRBJ2-4, with 7 bases that match TRBD2. This CDR3 spans 16 amino acids. Germline V gene lookup returns CDR1 MNHNS and CDR2 SASEGT. Unmatched junction bases numbered 9, after V lost 3 bases and J lost 4 bases. CDR3 DNA: TGTGCCAGCAGTGAGATGGGAGGGCGGGGGAAAAACATTCAGTACTTC. Protein product: CASSEMGGRGKNIQYF.

This clone was seen only once. The J gene is TRBJ2-7, the V gene TRBV27, with 15 bases fitting TRBD2. This CDR3 has 17 residues. The V segment lost 5 bases and the J segment 5 bases; nucleotides outside the gene matches: 10. Germline V gene sequence: CDR1 MNHEY, CDR2 SMNVEV (reference sequence). The CDR3 sequence is CASSGTSGRNDRNEQYF. In DNA form, the CDR3 reads TGTGCCAGCAGTGGGACTAGCGGGAGGAACGACAGGAACGAGCAGTACTTC.

J is TRBJ2-3 and V is TRBV12-5; 9 bases are a match to TRBD2. Trimming cost V 2 bases and J 2 bases; bases outside gene matches: 5. This CDR3 contains 16 residues. CDR1 LGHNT and CDR2 FRNRAP come from the germline V gene. The CDR3 DNA sequence: TGTGCTAGTGGTTTGTCCGGGACTAGCTCCACAGATACGCAGTATTTT. It specifies CASGLSGTSSTDTQYF. The full variable domain, with the rest looked up from reference TRBV12-5 and TRBJ2-3, is DARVTQTPRHKVTEMGQEVTMRCQPILGHNTVFWYRQTMMQGLELLAYFRNRAPLDDSGMPKDRFSAEMPDATLATLKIQPSEPRDSAVYFCASGLSGTSSTDTQYFGPGTRLTVL.

The CDR3 spells CASTPNRGLSGNTIYF. Here the CDR3 DNA reads TGTGCCAGCACCCCCAACAGGGGGCTCTCTGGAAACACCATATATTTT. The rearrangement uses TRBV28 and TRBJ1-3; 9 bases are a match to TRBD1. After removal of 7 bases from V and 0 bases from J, the junction contained 7 bases not matched to a gene. Per the germline V gene, CDR1 is MDHEN and CDR2 is SYDVKM. The CDR3 has 16 residues.

V gene TRBV15 combines with J gene TRBJ1-1, with D hard to call. The CDR3 runs 16 residues. From germline, CDR1 is LNHNV and CDR2 YYDKDF (reference sequence). V lost 1 base and J lost 5, with 17 bases in between. As DNA, the CDR3 is TGTGCCACCAGCAGAGTAGTGGGGAGAGGAGCAACTGAAGCTTTCTTT. Translation: CATSRVVGRGATEAFF.

The table lists this clone with a count of one. V usage is TRBV3-1 (or the pseudogene TRBV3-2) and J usage is TRBJ2-3; TRBD2 agrees at 10 bases. Trimming at V came to 5 bases and at J to 7 bases, leaving 9 bases not matched to a gene. The length of the CDR3 is 15 residues. Germline V gives CDR1 LGHDT, CDR2 YNNKEL (reference sequence). The DNA for the CDR3 is TGTGCCAGCAGCTACTCTAGCGGGAGTAGGAATACGCAGTATTTT. It codes for CASSYSSGSRNTQYF.

The V call is TRBV18, the J call TRBJ1-2; D is undetermined. Per the germline V gene, CDR1 is KGHSH and CDR2 is LQKENI. Trimming took 0 bases from V and 4 from J, leaving 9 bases between them. The CDR3 sequence is 14 residues long. The CDR3 protein is CASSPPQAGYGYTF. CDR3 DNA sequence: TGTGCCAGCTCACCACCCCAGGCCGGCTATGGCTACACCTTC. The full variable domain, its missing parts supplied by reference TRBV18 and TRBJ1-2, is NAGVMQNPRHLVRRRGQEARLRCSPMKGHSHVYWYRQLPEEGLKFMVYLQKENIIDESGMPKERFSAEFPKEGPSILRIQQVVRGDSAAYFCASSPPQAGYGYTFGSGTRLTVV.

The rearrangement joins TRBV12-5 to TRBJ2-1; D uncertain. V shed 6 bases and J shed 8 bases, with 20 bases lying between them. Germline CDR1 LGHNT, CDR2 FRNRAP. The CDR3 has 15 amino acids. The CDR3 loop reads CASGFALGAYYEQFF. The CDR3 bases are TGTGCTAGTGGGTTTGCCCTTGGAGCATATTATGAGCAGTTCTTC.

This clone turned up a few times. The chain links TRBV7-9 to TRBJ1-2, with D tentatively TRBD1 (5 bases). This CDR3 comprises 14 residues. From germline, CDR1 is SEHNR and CDR2 FQNEAQ (reference sequence). V lost 0 bases and J 1 base, leaving 6 bases between the germline ends. The chain's CDR3 is CASSLAGDNYGYTF. CDR3 coding DNA: TGTGCCAGCAGCTTAGCAGGGGATAACTATGGCTACACCTTC. Drawing the rest from reference TRBV7-9 and TRBJ1-2, the complete variable domain is DTGVSQNPRHKITKRGQNVTFRCDPISEHNRLYWYRQTLGQGPEFLTYFQNEAQLEKSRLLSDRFSAERPKGSFSTLEIQRTEQGDSAMYLCASSLAGDNYGYTFGSGTRLTVV.

The gene calls are TRBV10-1 and TRBJ1-5; unclear D gene. The CDR3 has 13 residues. CDR1 is WNHNN and CDR2 is SYGVQD in the germline V gene (reference sequence). V was trimmed by 2 bases and J by 4 bases, leaving 6 bases between them. CDR3 sequence reads: CASSEVGNQPQHF. For the CDR3, the DNA is TGCGCCAGCAGTGAGGTCGGTAATCAGCCCCAGCATTTT.

The V gene is TRBV6-6, the J gene TRBJ1-2; possibly TRBD1 for D (6 bases). CDR3 length: 13 residues. The V end was cut by 6 bases, the J end by 2 bases, with 10 bases between. The V gene's germline CDR1 is MNHNY and CDR2 SVGAGI (reference sequence). The CDR3: CASSPTGNYGYTF. The CDR3 DNA reads as TGTGCCAGCAGCCCCACAGGGAACTATGGCTACACCTTC.

On this clone itself: Germline is not matched at one junction end, which may reflect a read error. The V gene is TRBV10-2, the J gene TRBJ2-7; D not certain. Germline values: CDR1 WSHSY, CDR2 SAAADI. This CDR3 has 13 residues. Here the CDR3 DNA reads TGCGCCAGCAGAGAGTCAGGAGCCTACGAGCAGTACTTC. Residues: CASRESGAYEQYF.

The chain uses TRBV7-2 and TRBJ2-3, with 7 bases aligning to TRBD1. This CDR3 has 15 amino acids. Germline assignment: CDR1 SGHTA and CDR2 FQGNSA. Trimming removed 5 bases from V and 2 bases from J; junction bases left unmatched: 7. The DNA for the CDR3 is TGTGCCAGCAGCATCACGGGACAGCACACAGATACGCAGTATTTT. The encoded protein is CASSITGQHTDTQYF.

This chain connects TRBV18 to TRBJ1-5; D is undetermined. Trimming shortened V by 6 bases and J by 5 bases, and 11 bases separated the two germline ends. CDR3 length: 13 residues. The germline CDR1 and CDR2 sequences are KGHSH and LQKENI. In nucleotides, the CDR3 is TGTGCCAGCTCCCAATTACGGGATCAGCCCCAGCATTTT. It codes for CASSQLRDQPQHF.

The J gene is TRBJ2-5, the V gene TRBV18; D uncertain. This CDR3 region has 13 residues. The germline V and J ends were trimmed by 8 bases and 5 bases, with 15 bases remaining between them. The germline gives CDR1 KGHSH, CDR2 LQKENI. DNA for the CDR3: TGTGCCAGCGATCGCGGCTTGGAGGAGACCCAGTACTTC. It yields the protein CASDRGLEETQYF.

This clone appeared once. The genes are TRBV4-1 and TRBJ2-7, with TRBD1 matching 12 bases. V lost 0 bases, J lost 7 bases, and 4 bases stayed unmatched. The germline V gene encodes CDR1 MGHRA and CDR2 YSYEKL. CDR3 length equals 15 residues. CDR3 sequence (DNA): TGCGCCAGCAGCCAAGAAGGGACAGGGGGCAGGGAGCAGTACTTC. It is translated as CASSQEGTGGREQYF.

The V gene is TRBV6-5, the J gene TRBJ1-1; unclear D gene. V shed 5 bases and J shed 4 bases, with 8 bases lying between them. CDR1 is MNHEY and CDR2 is SVGAGI in the germline V gene. The CDR3 consists of 12 residues. CDR3 DNA sequence: TGTGCCAGCAGTACGGGGTTCACTGAAGCTTTCTTT. It codes for CASSTGFTEAFF.

The chain employs TRBV7-8 and TRBJ1-1; 11 nucleotides line up with TRBD1. From germline, CDR1 is SGHVS and CDR2 FQNEAQ. The CDR3 has 15 residues. V dropped 5 bases and J dropped 1; count of bases not matched to a gene: 3. CDR3 DNA sequence: TGTGCCAGCAGCCCTGGGACAGGGGGGAACACTGAAGCTTTCTTT. Residues: CASSPGTGGNTEAFF.

This clone occurred once. The chain links TRBV7-2 to TRBJ2-3; 14 bases line up with TRBD2. The CDR3 is 16 amino acids. After removal of 3 bases from V and 2 bases from J, the junction contained 1 base not matched to a gene. Germline V gives CDR1 SGHTA, CDR2 FQGNSA. Here the CDR3 DNA reads TGTGCCAGCAGCTTGGGACTAGCGGGAGTCACAGATACGCAGTATTTT. Amino acid sequence: CASSLGLAGVTDTQYF.

This rearrangement joins TRBV5-4 to TRBJ2-2; TRBD2 matches at 11 bases. The germline CDR1 and CDR2 sequences are SGHNT and YYREEE (reference sequence). CDR3 length equals 16 residues. V lost 1 base, J lost 5 bases, and 4 bases stayed unmatched. CDR3 loop: CASSLRLAGGTGELFF. The CDR3 DNA reads TGTGCCAGCAGCTTGCGGCTAGCGGGGGGAACCGGGGAGCTGTTTTTT.

The V gene is TRBV7-8, the J gene TRBJ2-3; possibly TRBD2 for D (6 bases). V lost 3 bases to trimming and J lost 6 bases, with 13 bases between them. This CDR3 comprises 14 residues. Germline V gene lookup returns CDR1 SGHVS and CDR2 FQNEAQ. This CDR3 is CASSFGSLADTQYF. The CDR3 DNA reads TGTGCCAGCAGCTTTGGTTCCCTAGCGGATACGCAGTATTTT.

CDR3 nucleotides: TGTGCCACCAGTGACCCAAGGGGCGAGACCCAGTACTTC. It specifies CATSDPRGETQYF. This chain uses TRBV24-1 with TRBJ2-5; tentative D call: TRBD1 (5 bases). The CDR3 extends over 13 amino acids. Germline CDR1 KGHDR, CDR2 SFDVKD. The V end was cut by 4 bases, the J end by 5 bases, with 10 bases between.

J is TRBJ2-5 and V is TRBV5-1; TRBD2 aligns across 8 bases. The CDR3 is 14 amino acids. V gave up 0 bases and J gave up 5 bases; unmatched junction bases: 3. Germline CDR1 is SGHRS and CDR2 is YFSETQ. CDR3 sequence reads: CASSLVTSDETQYF. The CDR3 DNA reads TGCGCCAGCAGCTTGGTGACTAGCGATGAGACCCAGTACTTC. Combining the CDR3 with reference TRBV5-1 and TRBJ2-5 gives the whole variable domain KAGVTQTPRYLIKTRGQQVTLSCSPISGHRSVSWYQQTPGQGLQFLFEYFSETQRNKGNFPGRFSGRQFSNSRSEMNVSTLELGDSALYLCASSLVTSDETQYFGPGTRLLVL.

This chain's CDR3 is CASSSTGGTEAFF. For the CDR3, the DNA is TGTGCCAGCAGTTCGACAGGGGGCACTGAAGCTTTCTTT. The chain recombines TRBV12-3 or TRBV12-4 with TRBJ1-1; TRBD1 aligns across 9 bases. J gave up 4 bases and V 4 bases, and 1 base lay outside the gene matches. CDR3 length: 13 residues.

The chain links TRBV24-1 to TRBJ2-1; 7 bases match TRBD1. V lost 9 bases, J lost 2 bases, and 0 bases stayed unmatched. The CDR3 totals 12 residues. Germline lookup yields CDR1 KGHDR and CDR2 SFDVKD. The DNA for the CDR3 is TGTGCCACCGGGACAGCCTACAATGAGCAGTTCTTC. Translated, it gives CATGTAYNEQFF.

The chain carries TRBV5-1 and TRBJ2-2, with a weak D call TRBD1 (6 bases). Looked up from germline, CDR1 is SGHRS and CDR2 is YFSETQ. The CDR3 is made up of 15 amino acids. Trimming stripped 4 bases from V and 1 base from J, with 11 bases between. The CDR3 here is CASSRTALNTGELFF. The CDR3 nucleotides are TGCGCCAGCAGCCGGACAGCTCTGAACACCGGGGAGCTGTTTTTT.